The T cell receptor beta chain described here comes from a study of control samples from healthy donors and cancer patients. Only in-frame clones appear in the TCRdb table, and some are missing; sequencing was by immunoSEQ multiplex PCR. The sample yields some 97,000 clones, more than 75% seen once. As concerns this clone: Other DNA sequences in this specimen translate into the identical CDR3.

The CDR3 totals 13 residues. CDR1 is MNHEY and CDR2 is SVGAGI in the germline V gene. With 0 bases removed from V and 4 bases from J, the gap between germline ends came to 6 bases. Sequencing was performed on blood. The rearrangement uses TRBV6-5 and TRBJ1-1; D is perhaps TRBD1 (5 bases). The clonotype comes from a woman in her forties or fifties in good health. CDR3 coding DNA: TGTGCCAGCAGTTACTCGAGGGGCACTGAAGCTTTCTTT. Protein product: CASSYSRGTEAFF.